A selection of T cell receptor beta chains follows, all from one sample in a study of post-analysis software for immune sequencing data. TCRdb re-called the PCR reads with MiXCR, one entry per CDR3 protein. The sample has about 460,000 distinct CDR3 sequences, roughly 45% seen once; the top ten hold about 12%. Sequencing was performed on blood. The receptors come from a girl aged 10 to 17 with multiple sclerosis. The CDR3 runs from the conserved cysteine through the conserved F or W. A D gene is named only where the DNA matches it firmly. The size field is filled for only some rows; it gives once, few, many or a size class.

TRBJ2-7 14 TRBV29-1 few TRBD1 TGCAGCGTTGAACGGACAGGGGCCTACTACGAGCAGTACTTC CSVERTGAYYEQYF
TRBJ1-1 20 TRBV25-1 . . TGTGCCAGCAGTGAGCCGGGCAGGGGAGGTCCCGTTGAAATGAACACTGAAGCTTTCTTT CASSEPGRGGPVEMNTEAFF
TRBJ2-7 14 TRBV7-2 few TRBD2 TGTGCCAGCAGCCGATGGGGGGGCTCCTACGAGCAGTACTTC CASSRWGGSYEQYF
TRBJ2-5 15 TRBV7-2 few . TGTGCCAGCAGCTTAGGGGGAGACCCCCAAGAGACCCAGTACTTC CASSLGGDPQETQYF
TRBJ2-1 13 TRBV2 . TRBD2 TGTGCCAGCGACACTAGCGGGAGGAGTGAGCAGTTCTTC CASDTSGRSEQFF
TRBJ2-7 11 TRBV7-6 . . TGTGCCAGCAGCTTTGGTTGGGAGCAGTACTTC CASSFGWEQYF
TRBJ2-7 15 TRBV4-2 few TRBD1 TGTGCCAGCAGCCAAGATCCCCGGGACAGCTACGAGCAGTACTTC CASSQDPRDSYEQYF
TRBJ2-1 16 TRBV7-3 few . TGTGCCAGCAGCTCCCAGACAGGCGCCTCCTACAATGAGCAGTTCTTC CASSSQTGASYNEQFF
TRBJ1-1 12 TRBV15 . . TGTGCCACCGGGGTTGGGGGGACTGAAGCTTTCTTT CATGVGGTEAFF
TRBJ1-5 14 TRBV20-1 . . TGCAGTGCTAGACGGACAGCTGGCAGTCAGCCCCAGCATTTT CSARRTAGSQPQHF
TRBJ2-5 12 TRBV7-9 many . TGTGCCAGCAGCTTGTATGGGGAGACCCAGTACTTC CASSLYGETQYF
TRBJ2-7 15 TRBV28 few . TGTGCCAGCAGTTTAGGAGTGGGAGGTTCCGACGAGCAGTACTTC CASSLGVGGSDEQYF
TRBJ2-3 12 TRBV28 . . TGTGCCAGCCAAGGTTCCACAGATACGCAGTATTTT CASQGSTDTQYF
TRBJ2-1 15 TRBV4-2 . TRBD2 TGTGCCAGCAGCCGACTAGCGGGAGGAGCAGATGAGCAGTTCTTC CASSRLAGGADEQFF
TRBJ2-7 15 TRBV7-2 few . TGTGCCAGCAGCTTAGAGAGGGCAGAACTCTACGAGCAGTACTTC CASSLERAELYEQYF
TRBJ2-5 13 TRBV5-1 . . TGCGCCAGCAGCTTGAATACGAAAGAGACCCAGTACTTC CASSLNTKETQYF